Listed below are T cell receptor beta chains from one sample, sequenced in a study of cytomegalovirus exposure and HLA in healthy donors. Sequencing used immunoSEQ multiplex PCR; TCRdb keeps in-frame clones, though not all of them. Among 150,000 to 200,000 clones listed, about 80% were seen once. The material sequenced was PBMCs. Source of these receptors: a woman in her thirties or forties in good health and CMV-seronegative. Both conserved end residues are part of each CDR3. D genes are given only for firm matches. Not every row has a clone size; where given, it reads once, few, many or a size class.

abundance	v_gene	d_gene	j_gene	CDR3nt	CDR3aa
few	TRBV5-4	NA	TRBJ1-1	TGTGCCAGCAGCCAGACAGGAATGAACACTGAAGCTTTCTTT	CASSQTGMNTEAFF
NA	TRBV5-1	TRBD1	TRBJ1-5	TGCGCCAGCAGAGAGGACAGGGAAGATCAGCCCCAGCATTTT	CASREDREDQPQHF
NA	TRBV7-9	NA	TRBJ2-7	TGTGCCAGCAGTAGAAAGGGGGAGTCTCTCGAGCAGTACTTC	CASSRKGESLEQYF
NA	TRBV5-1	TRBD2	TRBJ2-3	TGCGCCAGCAGCTTGGGACTAGCGGGAGGGGCTGGCACAGATACGCAGTATTTT	CASSLGLAGGAGTDTQYF
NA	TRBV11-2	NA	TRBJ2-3	TGTGCCAGCAGCCAGGGCATGGCAAGCACAGATACGCAGTATTTT	CASSQGMASTDTQYF
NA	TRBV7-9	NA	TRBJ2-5	TGTGCCAACAGCCCTAGGTGGACAGCCGGGTTGTACCAAGAGACCCAGTACTTC	CANSPRWTAGLYQETQYF
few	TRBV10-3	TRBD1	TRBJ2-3	TGTGCCATCAGTTCCCTTTCGACAGGGGAAGATACGCAGTATTTT	CAISSLSTGEDTQYF
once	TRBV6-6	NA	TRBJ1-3	TGTGCCAGCAGTCAGACCGGGACTACTGGAAACACCATATATTTT	CASSQTGTTGNTIYF
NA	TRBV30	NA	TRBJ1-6	TGTGCCTGGGGTACAGTCTCACCCCTCCACTTT	CAWGTVSPLHF
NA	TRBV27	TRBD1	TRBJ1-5	TGTGCCAGCAGTTCACAGGGGAAGGGTCAGCCCCAGCATTTT	CASSSQGKGQPQHF
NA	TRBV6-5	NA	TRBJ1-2	TGTGCCAGCAGTTACTCTCCTCAGACAGGTGTCTATGGCTACACCTTC	CASSYSPQTGVYGYTF
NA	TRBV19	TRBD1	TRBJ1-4	TGTGCCAGTAGTACGGACAGGGATAATGAAAAACTGTTTTTT	CASSTDRDNEKLFF
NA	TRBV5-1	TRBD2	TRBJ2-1	TGCGCCAGCAGGACGGGACTAGCGGGAATCGATGAGCAGTTCTTC	CASRTGLAGIDEQFF
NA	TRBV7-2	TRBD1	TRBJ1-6	TGTGCCAGCAGCTTAGGGAGGGGGACAGGGGTAGGATTCCGTTCACCCCTCCACTTT	CASSLGRGTGVGFRSPLHF
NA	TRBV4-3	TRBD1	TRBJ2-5	TGCGCCAGCAGCCAAGAACCGACAGGGGGCATGGGGACCCAGTACTTC	CASSQEPTGGMGTQYF
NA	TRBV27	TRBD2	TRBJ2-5	TGTGCCAGCAGCTATGGGCTAGCGGGAAGGGGGGAGACCCAGTACTTC	CASSYGLAGRGETQYF
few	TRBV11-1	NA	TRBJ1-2	TGTGCCAGCAGCTCTGGACATATAAATGGCTACACCTTC	CASSSGHINGYTF
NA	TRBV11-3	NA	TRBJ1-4	TGTGCCAGCAGCCCCCCCGGACAGCGGGGGGAAAAACTGTTTTTT	CASSPPGQRGEKLFF
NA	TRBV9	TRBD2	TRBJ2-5	TGTGCCAGCAGCGTAGCTAGCGGGAGATCAGAGACCCAGTACTTC	CASSVASGRSETQYF
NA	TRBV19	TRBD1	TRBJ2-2	TGTGCCAGTATAAAGGACAGGGATACCACCGGGGAGCTGTTTTTT	CASIKDRDTTGELFF
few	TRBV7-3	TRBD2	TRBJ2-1	TGTGCCAGCAGCGAACGTCTTTCTAGCGGCTCCTACAATGAGCAGTTCTTC	CASSERLSSGSYNEQFF
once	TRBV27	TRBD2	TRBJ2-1	TGTGCCAGCAGTTTTCAAGGGAGGGACAATGAGCAGTTCTTC	CASSFQGRDNEQFF
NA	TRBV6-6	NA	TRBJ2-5	TGTGCCAGCAGCCTAGCCGAGACCCAGTACTTC	CASSLAETQYF
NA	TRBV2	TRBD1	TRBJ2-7	TGTGCCAGCAGTGAATTAGCAGGGGGCCTCCTAATCGGATTC	CASSELAGGLLIGF
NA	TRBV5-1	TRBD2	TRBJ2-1	TGCGCCAGCAGCTTCCTTCTAAGGCTAGCGGGAGGTGGAAATGAGCAGTTCTTC	CASSFLLRLAGGGNEQFF
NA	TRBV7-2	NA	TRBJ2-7	TGTGCCAGCAGCTTAGAACTAGGCCCCTACGAGCAGTACTTC	CASSLELGPYEQYF